These T cell receptor beta chains were read from a single sample in a study of beta chain features in type 1 diabetes. Assay used: immunoSEQ multiplex PCR; TCRdb lists only in-frame clones, some missing. The sample has hundreds of thousands of clones; roughly 15% are singletons. The material sequenced was naive CD4+ T cells from blood. Source of these receptors: a man younger than 35 with type 1 diabetes. CDR3s leave out the opening cysteine and the closing phenylalanine or tryptophan.

J gene: TRBJ2-5
V gene: TRBV2
CDR3 protein: ANGLKTQETQY

J gene: TRBJ2-1
V gene: TRBV6-1
CDR3 protein: ASSGGGAYNEQF

J gene: TRBJ2-1
V gene: TRBV19
CDR3 protein: ASSMSPGLAYEQF

J gene: TRBJ1-1
V gene: TRBV29-1
CDR3 protein: SVEGGQGNTEAF

J gene: TRBJ2-1
V gene: TRBV18
CDR3 protein: ASSSGTAFPSSYNEQF

J gene: TRBJ1-1
V gene: TRBV5-6
CDR3 protein: ASSLDRGTEAF

J gene: TRBJ1-4
V gene: TRBV30
CDR3 protein: AWSVVQEKLF

J gene: TRBJ2-3
V gene: TRBV27
CDR3 protein: ASSHRLAGADTQY

J gene: TRBJ1-2
V gene: TRBV30
CDR3 protein: AWSVGPTVYGYT

J gene: TRBJ2-1
V gene: TRBV29-1
CDR3 protein: SVLYVRAHEQF

J gene: TRBJ1-1
V gene: TRBV2
CDR3 protein: ASSDRTGDTEAF

J gene: TRBJ2-7
V gene: TRBV30
CDR3 protein: AWRATGKETYEQY

J gene: TRBJ2-3
V gene: TRBV7-2
CDR3 protein: ASSSGLAGSDTQY

J gene: TRBJ2-7
V gene: TRBV20-1
CDR3 protein: SATLRGEQY

J gene: TRBJ2-7
V gene: TRBV18
CDR3 protein: ASSPEGGQGSYEQY

J gene: TRBJ2-7
V gene: TRBV4-2
CDR3 protein: ASSQETSIPGEQY

J gene: TRBJ1-1
V gene: TRBV29-1
CDR3 protein: SAQGTEAF

J gene: TRBJ2-7
V gene: TRBV7-9
CDR3 protein: ASSLNPAGGSYEQY

J gene: TRBJ2-7
V gene: TRBV6-6
CDR3 protein: ASKQVRGDEQY

J gene: TRBJ2-5
V gene: TRBV4-1
CDR3 protein: ASSQDERETQY

J gene: TRBJ2-5
V gene: TRBV7-2
CDR3 protein: ASSLGVEETQY

J gene: TRBJ1-1
V gene: TRBV28
CDR3 protein: ASSRGSLPATEAF

J gene: TRBJ2-5
V gene: TRBV4-3
CDR3 protein: ASSQEDRGQETQY

J gene: TRBJ2-7
V gene: TRBV4-3
CDR3 protein: ASSQEQGEYFEQY

J gene: TRBJ2-1
V gene: TRBV7-2
CDR3 protein: ASSKTGYLYNEQF

J gene: TRBJ2-7
V gene: TRBV11-2
CDR3 protein: ASSPGLAGPTTYEQY

J gene: TRBJ2-5
V gene: TRBV7-2
CDR3 protein: ASSTGLAGGRLQETQY